Listed below are T cell receptor beta chains from one sample, sequenced in a study of shared clonotypes between healthy human individuals. Clones were read by immunoSEQ multiplex PCR, and TCRdb kept only the in-frame ones, dropping some. There are under 600,000 clones in the sample; approximately 97% occur only once, and less than 0.065% lies in the top ten. Sequenced: naive CD4+ T cells sorted from blood. Source of these receptors: a woman in her thirties in good health. Both conserved end residues are part of each CDR3. The order of the fields is J gene, V gene, D gene, clone size, CDR3 DNA, CDR3 protein. A D gene is named only where the DNA matches it firmly. Rows may omit the clone size; those that give it use once, few, many or a size class.

j_gene: TRBJ1-6
v_gene: TRBV5-1
d_gene: NA
abundance: NA
CDR3nt: TGCGCCAGCAGCTTAGATCGGCGTGCTTCACCCCTCCACTTT
CDR3aa: CASSLDRRASPLHF

j_gene: TRBJ1-4
v_gene: TRBV15
d_gene: NA
abundance: once
CDR3nt: TGTGCCACCCAGCGGGGACGGATTGAAAAACTGTTTTTT
CDR3aa: CATQRGRIEKLFF

j_gene: TRBJ2-7
v_gene: TRBV27
d_gene: NA
abundance: NA
CDR3nt: TGTGCCAGCAGCCCCTCACGGGCGAACTACGAGCAGTACTTC
CDR3aa: CASSPSRANYEQYF

j_gene: TRBJ1-5
v_gene: TRBV27
d_gene: NA
abundance: few
CDR3nt: TGTGCCAGCAGTCCCCGCCGGGATCAGCCCCAGCATTTT
CDR3aa: CASSPRRDQPQHF

j_gene: TRBJ1-2
v_gene: TRBV5-4
d_gene: NA
abundance: NA
CDR3nt: TGTGCCAGCAGCTTGGCCGTCAGAAACTATGGCTACACCTTC
CDR3aa: CASSLAVRNYGYTF

j_gene: TRBJ2-7
v_gene: TRBV18
d_gene: NA
abundance: NA
CDR3nt: TGTGCCAGCTCACCACTGGACAGTCCCTACGAGCAGTACTTC
CDR3aa: CASSPLDSPYEQYF

j_gene: TRBJ2-1
v_gene: TRBV5-6
d_gene: TRBD2
abundance: NA
CDR3nt: TGTGCCAGCAGCTTGTTGAAACTAGCGGATTACTACAATGAGCAGTTCTTC
CDR3aa: CASSLLKLADYYNEQFF

j_gene: TRBJ1-5
v_gene: TRBV7-9
d_gene: NA
abundance: NA
CDR3nt: TGTGCCAGCAGCTTAGTAGGCCAGCCCCAGCATTTT
CDR3aa: CASSLVGQPQHF

j_gene: TRBJ2-6
v_gene: TRBV7-6
d_gene: TRBD2
abundance: NA
CDR3nt: TGTGCCAGCAGCCCCGGGACTAGCGCCTCTGGGGCCAACGTCCTGACTTTC
CDR3aa: CASSPGTSASGANVLTF

j_gene: TRBJ2-3
v_gene: TRBV28
d_gene: TRBD2
abundance: NA
CDR3nt: TGTGCCAGCAGCCTCCTCGGACTAGCGGGAGAAGCCCCAGATACGCAGTATTTT
CDR3aa: CASSLLGLAGEAPDTQYF

j_gene: TRBJ2-1
v_gene: TRBV7-8
d_gene: NA
abundance: NA
CDR3nt: TGTGCCAGCAGGCTAGAGGCAGGGGAGTACAATGAGCAGTTCTTC
CDR3aa: CASRLEAGEYNEQFF

j_gene: TRBJ2-2
v_gene: TRBV2
d_gene: TRBD2
abundance: NA
CDR3nt: TGTGCCAGCAGCCTGGGACTAGCGGGAGGCGGTACCGGGGAGCTGTTTTTT
CDR3aa: CASSLGLAGGGTGELFF

j_gene: TRBJ1-1
v_gene: TRBV10-2
d_gene: TRBD1
abundance: NA
CDR3nt: TGCGCCAGCAGTGGGATCGGACAGGGGAACACTGAAGCTTTCTTT
CDR3aa: CASSGIGQGNTEAFF

j_gene: TRBJ1-2
v_gene: TRBV11-2
d_gene: NA
abundance: NA
CDR3nt: TGTGCCAGCAGCCACAACTGGGGGCAGCCCTATGGCTACACCTTC
CDR3aa: CASSHNWGQPYGYTF

j_gene: TRBJ2-4
v_gene: TRBV4-2
d_gene: TRBD2
abundance: NA
CDR3nt: TGTGCCAGCAGCCAAGAAAGGCGGGAGCGGGCCAAAAACATTCAGTACTTC
CDR3aa: CASSQERRERAKNIQYF

j_gene: TRBJ2-2
v_gene: TRBV19
d_gene: NA
abundance: NA
CDR3nt: TGTGCCAGTAGGCTGTATGGGTCAACCGGGGAGCTGTTTTTT
CDR3aa: CASRLYGSTGELFF

j_gene: TRBJ1-5
v_gene: TRBV28
d_gene: TRBD1
abundance: NA
CDR3nt: TGTGCCAGCAGCCCCGGGCAGGGGGACCAGCCCCAGCATTTT
CDR3aa: CASSPGQGDQPQHF

j_gene: TRBJ2-7
v_gene: TRBV2
d_gene: NA
abundance: NA
CDR3nt: TGTGCCAGCGCACGAGGGGCCGGCTACGAGCAGTACTTC
CDR3aa: CASARGAGYEQYF

j_gene: TRBJ2-1
v_gene: TRBV7-8
d_gene: TRBD2
abundance: NA
CDR3nt: TGTGCCAGCACCTCGGCGGGACTAGCGGGAGGGCCCAATGAGCAGTTCTTC
CDR3aa: CASTSAGLAGGPNEQFF

j_gene: TRBJ2-1
v_gene: TRBV5-1
d_gene: NA
abundance: NA
CDR3nt: TGCGCCAGCAGCTTAGAGGCGAGCTCCTACAATGAGCAGTTCTTC
CDR3aa: CASSLEASSYNEQFF

j_gene: TRBJ1-1
v_gene: TRBV28
d_gene: NA
abundance: NA
CDR3nt: TGTGCCAGCAGGTTACAGGGAGGCACTGAAGCTTTCTTT
CDR3aa: CASRLQGGTEAFF

j_gene: TRBJ1-1
v_gene: TRBV6-1
d_gene: NA
abundance: NA
CDR3nt: TGTGCCGGCAAACGGAATCTGGGTGATGAAGCTTTCTTT
CDR3aa: CAGKRNLGDEAFF

j_gene: TRBJ2-1
v_gene: TRBV12-2
d_gene: NA
abundance: NA
CDR3nt: TGTGCAAGTCGCTTGAGGAGAGGGAGGAATGAGCAGTTCTTC
CDR3aa: CASRLRRGRNEQFF

j_gene: TRBJ1-4
v_gene: TRBV6-1
d_gene: NA
abundance: NA
CDR3nt: TGTGCCAGCAGCTTTGCAGGGTTAACTAATGAAAAACTGTTTTTT
CDR3aa: CASSFAGLTNEKLFF

j_gene: TRBJ1-3
v_gene: TRBV28
d_gene: NA
abundance: NA
CDR3nt: TGTGCCAGCAGTTTAAAGGGTACGGGAAACACCATATATTTT
CDR3aa: CASSLKGTGNTIYF

j_gene: TRBJ2-7
v_gene: TRBV5-1
d_gene: NA
abundance: NA
CDR3nt: TGCGCCAGCAGCCCGGACTCTTACGAGCAGTACTTC
CDR3aa: CASSPDSYEQYF

j_gene: TRBJ1-5
v_gene: TRBV28
d_gene: NA
abundance: NA
CDR3nt: TGTGCCAGCAGTTTTTGGGTCTTGGATAGCAATCAGCCCCAGCATTTT
CDR3aa: CASSFWVLDSNQPQHF

j_gene: TRBJ1-3
v_gene: TRBV20-1
d_gene: NA
abundance: NA
CDR3nt: TGCAGTGCTCTAGGGGGGAACACCATATATTTT
CDR3aa: CSALGGNTIYF

j_gene: TRBJ1-5
v_gene: TRBV28
d_gene: NA
abundance: once
CDR3nt: TGTGCCAGCAGGAAAGGGAATCAGCCCCAGCATTTT
CDR3aa: CASRKGNQPQHF

j_gene: TRBJ1-2
v_gene: TRBV5-1
d_gene: NA
abundance: few
CDR3nt: TGCGCCAGCAGCTCGGACAGCTATGGCTACACCTTC
CDR3aa: CASSSDSYGYTF

j_gene: TRBJ2-7
v_gene: TRBV7-7
d_gene: TRBD1
abundance: NA
CDR3nt: TGTGCCAGCAGCCTCGACAGGGGGAGCGAGCAGTACTTC
CDR3aa: CASSLDRGSEQYF

j_gene: TRBJ2-1
v_gene: TRBV5-1
d_gene: TRBD2
abundance: NA
CDR3nt: TGCGCCAGCAGCATTCTAGCGGGAGGGCCTCAGAATGAGCAGTTCTTC
CDR3aa: CASSILAGGPQNEQFF

j_gene: TRBJ1-2
v_gene: TRBV10-3
d_gene: NA
abundance: NA
CDR3nt: TGTGCCATCAGCCAGTCCGGGACGGACGGCTATGGCTACACCTTC
CDR3aa: CAISQSGTDGYGYTF

j_gene: TRBJ2-5
v_gene: TRBV6-5
d_gene: NA
abundance: once
CDR3nt: TGTGCCAGCAGTGCGGCCCTAGGTCGCGAGACCCAGTACTTC
CDR3aa: CASSAALGRETQYF

j_gene: TRBJ2-7
v_gene: TRBV5-1
d_gene: TRBD1
abundance: NA
CDR3nt: TGCGCCAGCCGCTTCTGGGACAGGGAGCACGAGCAGTACTTC
CDR3aa: CASRFWDREHEQYF

j_gene: TRBJ2-1
v_gene: TRBV19
d_gene: TRBD2
abundance: NA
CDR3nt: TGTGCCAGTAGGATGGGACTAGCGGGAGGTTACAATGAGCAGTTCTTC
CDR3aa: CASRMGLAGGYNEQFF

j_gene: TRBJ2-5
v_gene: TRBV6-5
d_gene: NA
abundance: NA
CDR3nt: TGTGCCAGCATAACACGGACAGAATCACAAGAGACCCAGTACTTC
CDR3aa: CASITRTESQETQYF

j_gene: TRBJ2-5
v_gene: TRBV6-5
d_gene: NA
abundance: NA
CDR3nt: TGTGCCAGCAGCCGACGGCTAAACCAAGAGACCCAGTACTTC
CDR3aa: CASSRRLNQETQYF

j_gene: TRBJ1-5
v_gene: TRBV6-4
d_gene: NA
abundance: NA
CDR3nt: TGTGCCAGCAGTGACTCCCAGGGCCAGGTCCGCTTACTCGCTGCTCACAATCAGCCCCAGCATTTT
CDR3aa: CASSDSQGQVRLLAAHNQPQHF

j_gene: TRBJ2-3
v_gene: TRBV2
d_gene: TRBD2
abundance: NA
CDR3nt: TGTGCCAGCAGCCAAGGGACTAGCGGGAAGGATACGCAGTATTTT
CDR3aa: CASSQGTSGKDTQYF

j_gene: TRBJ2-1
v_gene: TRBV19
d_gene: TRBD2
abundance: NA
CDR3nt: TGTGCCAGTAGTATAGGACTAGCGGGAGGGAGCTCCTACAATGAGCAGTTCTTC
CDR3aa: CASSIGLAGGSSYNEQFF

j_gene: TRBJ2-1
v_gene: TRBV7-9
d_gene: NA
abundance: NA
CDR3nt: TGTGCCAGCAGCGGCTATAGTGCAAGAGTGTATAGGGATGAGCAGTTCTTC
CDR3aa: CASSGYSARVYRDEQFF

j_gene: TRBJ2-7
v_gene: TRBV7-2
d_gene: TRBD2
abundance: NA
CDR3nt: TGTGCCAGCAGCTTAGCGGGAGGGCCTCGGTACGAGCAGTACTTC
CDR3aa: CASSLAGGPRYEQYF

j_gene: TRBJ2-2
v_gene: TRBV5-1
d_gene: NA
abundance: NA
CDR3nt: TGCGCCAGCAGCTTGGATCCGTCCGGGGAGCTGTTTTTT
CDR3aa: CASSLDPSGELFF

j_gene: TRBJ2-7
v_gene: TRBV6-1
d_gene: TRBD1
abundance: NA
CDR3nt: TGTGCCAGCAGGGACAGGGGTTACGAGCAGTACTTC
CDR3aa: CASRDRGYEQYF

j_gene: TRBJ1-1
v_gene: TRBV5-1
d_gene: TRBD1
abundance: once
CDR3nt: TGCGCCAGCAGCCGCAGACAGGGGTGGATGAACACTGAAGCTTTCTTT
CDR3aa: CASSRRQGWMNTEAFF

j_gene: TRBJ1-1
v_gene: TRBV28
d_gene: NA
abundance: NA
CDR3nt: TGTGCCAGCAGGTCGGCCGGCTCCATGAACACTGAAGCTTTCTTT
CDR3aa: CASRSAGSMNTEAFF

j_gene: TRBJ1-3
v_gene: TRBV6-4
d_gene: NA
abundance: NA
CDR3nt: TGTGCCCTGGATACAGGGACCTCTGGAAACACCATATATTTT
CDR3aa: CALDTGTSGNTIYF

j_gene: TRBJ2-7
v_gene: TRBV4-1
d_gene: NA
abundance: NA
CDR3nt: TGCGCCAGCAGCCAAGAAGGCGGGCGGGAAGCCTACGAGCAGTACTTC
CDR3aa: CASSQEGGREAYEQYF

j_gene: TRBJ1-2
v_gene: TRBV6-1
d_gene: NA
abundance: NA
CDR3nt: TGTGCCAGCACTTTCTTTAGGGGGGATACTGGCTACACCTTC
CDR3aa: CASTFFRGDTGYTF

j_gene: TRBJ1-1
v_gene: TRBV19
d_gene: TRBD1
abundance: once
CDR3nt: TGTGCCAGTAGTACCCGGACAGGGGATGAAGCTTTCTTT
CDR3aa: CASSTRTGDEAFF

j_gene: TRBJ2-1
v_gene: TRBV7-9
d_gene: NA
abundance: NA
CDR3nt: TGTGCCAGCAGCTCCGCGGGGTACAATGAGCAGTTCTTC
CDR3aa: CASSSAGYNEQFF

j_gene: TRBJ2-7
v_gene: TRBV5-1
d_gene: NA
abundance: NA
CDR3nt: TGCGCCAGGGACTCGGGACTCGCTATGTCCTACGAGCAGTACTTC
CDR3aa: CARDSGLAMSYEQYF

j_gene: TRBJ2-1
v_gene: TRBV5-1
d_gene: NA
abundance: NA
CDR3nt: TGCGCCAGCAGCTTGGCCTTAGCGGAACACTACAATGAGCAGTTCTTC
CDR3aa: CASSLALAEHYNEQFF

j_gene: TRBJ2-7
v_gene: TRBV6-4
d_gene: NA
abundance: NA
CDR3nt: TGTGCCAGCAGCAACAGGGCGGGGGAACCCTACGAGCAGTACTTC
CDR3aa: CASSNRAGEPYEQYF

j_gene: TRBJ1-4
v_gene: TRBV19
d_gene: NA
abundance: once
CDR3nt: TGTGCCAGTAGTAAAGATAGCTCCCCTAATGAAAAACTGTTTTTT
CDR3aa: CASSKDSSPNEKLFF

j_gene: TRBJ2-2
v_gene: TRBV7-8
d_gene: NA
abundance: NA
CDR3nt: TGTGCCAGCAGCTTCTTTCGGGGACAAAACACCGGGGAGCTGTTTTTT
CDR3aa: CASSFFRGQNTGELFF

j_gene: TRBJ2-6
v_gene: TRBV6-1
d_gene: NA
abundance: NA
CDR3nt: TGTGCCAGCAGTGAAGCTGAGGGAGCCTCTGGGGCCAACGTCCTGACTTTC
CDR3aa: CASSEAEGASGANVLTF

j_gene: TRBJ2-3
v_gene: TRBV12-5
d_gene: TRBD1
abundance: once
CDR3nt: TGTGCTAGTGGACCACAGGGGGCTTTGACAGATACGCAGTATTTT
CDR3aa: CASGPQGALTDTQYF